The clone carrying this T cell receptor beta chain is medium-sized. These data come from a study of Graves' ophthalmopathy and Graves' hyperthyroidism. For the study at large: Investigators collected peripheral blood at initial diagnosis, before any treatment was given.

V gave up 4 bases and J gave up 5 bases, with 6 bases separating them. Per the germline V gene, CDR1 is DFQATT and CDR2 is SNEGSKA (reference sequence). This CDR3 is 11 amino acids long. With a duration under 3 months, ophthalmopathy in the donors showed moderate-to-severe activity, CAS ≥3 and NOSPECS ≥4. Over 9.5 ml of fresh blood yielded the PBMCs by density gradient. RNA served as the template for amplifying TCR beta CDR3 regions. HTBI-primed RT-PCR formed the first round, and a multiplex PCR formed the second. One entry per CDR3 protein, called by TCRdb with MiXCR from the multiplex PCR reads. Of 40,000 to 45,000 distinct CDR3 sequences in the sample, over 40% were seen once.

Source material: peripheral blood. This chain joins TRBV20-1 and TRBJ2-1; possible D gene TRBD2, 6 bases. This TCR came from an adult man with Graves' ophthalmopathy. Written as DNA, the CDR3 is TGCAGTGCTACTAGCGACAATGAGCAGTTCTTC. Protein product: CSATSDNEQFF.